The 9 T cell receptor beta chains below come from one sample, sequenced in a study of blood T cells in healthy people across ages. Through a sample-barcoded 5' primer and a J-beta primer mix, a second PCR was run for roughly 6 to 12 cycles. One entry per CDR3 protein results from TCRdb running MiXCR on the 5' RACE reads. This table has 910,000 or so distinct CDR3 sequences, around 54% appearing once. Sequences were obtained from blood. All receptors derive from an older woman in good health.

The chain uses TRBV14 and TRBJ2-5, with 8 bases matching TRBD1. The CDR3 is made up of 16 amino acids. The V segment lost 1 base and the J segment 3 bases; nucleotides outside the gene matches: 7. Germline V lookup: CDR1 SGHDN, CDR2 FVKESK. The CDR3 here is CASSQALGQGEETQYF. CDR3 in DNA: TGTGCCAGCAGCCAAGCCTTAGGACAGGGCGAAGAGACCCAGTACTTC.

The chain has TRBV7-6 and TRBJ1-2; 10 bases match TRBD1. Germline CDR1 and CDR2: SGHVS and FNYEAQ. J lost 4 bases, V lost 1 base, and 3 bases had no gene match. The CDR3 loop spans 15 amino acids. CDR3 coding DNA: TGTGCCAGCAGCTTAGGACAGGGGGCTCCCTATGGCTACACCTTC. Translating it yields CASSLGQGAPYGYTF.

Many counts were recorded for this clonotype. This chain connects TRBV6-5 to TRBJ2-7, with 9 positions matching TRBD2. The germline gives CDR1 MNHEY, CDR2 SVGAGI. V shed 4 bases, J shed 9 bases, and the junction held 10 bases outside the gene matches. The CDR3 runs 14 residues. The CDR3 is CASSLDSGRSGQYF. In nucleotides, the CDR3 is TGTGCCAGCAGTTTAGATAGCGGGAGATCTGGGCAGTACTTC.

This rearrangement joins TRBV28 to TRBJ2-3, with D possibly matching TRBD1 (5 bases). The germline gives CDR1 MDHEN, CDR2 SYDVKM. The CDR3 is 15 residues long. V was trimmed by 3 bases and J by 0 bases, leaving 10 bases between them. CDR3 coding DNA: TGTGCCAGCAGTTTCCAGGGCAGAAGCACAGATACGCAGTATTTT. Its translation: CASSFQGRSTDTQYF.

This clonotype was observed a handful of times. The chain couples TRBV20-1 to TRBJ2-7, with unresolved D. The germline CDR1 and CDR2 sequences are DFQATT and SNEGSKA (reference sequence). Trimming removed 5 bases from V and 2 bases from J, with 10 bases in between. The CDR3 loop spans 12 amino acids. DNA of the CDR3: TGCAGTGCTGTACAGCGTACCTACGAGCAGTACTTC. Its translation: CSAVQRTYEQYF.

This chain connects TRBV23-1 to TRBJ2-3, with TRBD1 as a possible D gene (6 bases). TRBV23-1 is treated as an ORF (open reading frame) with a function not yet certain. The CDR3 runs to 16 residues. Deletions cut 0 bases from V and 7 bases from J, with 17 bases between. DNA for the CDR3: TGCGCCAGCAGTCAATCGAAGGGGGTTATAAGTTATACGCAGTATTTT. Its translation: CASSQSKGVISYTQYF.

This chain joins TRBV28 and TRBJ2-7, with D unresolved. The V end was cut by 4 bases, the J end by 4 bases, with 17 bases between. Germline loops: CDR1 MDHEN, CDR2 SYDVKM. The CDR3 sequence is 15 residues long. CDR3 sequence (DNA): TGTGCCAGCAGTTCCGGGCTCATAATATCATACGAGCAGTACTTC. Translating gives CASSSGLIISYEQYF.

This clonotype was recorded once. The chain combines TRBV6-6 with TRBJ2-1, with a weak D call TRBD2 (7 bases). The V and J ends lost 5 bases and 1 base respectively, with 15 bases between them. Germline V CDR1 and CDR2: MNHNY, SVGAGI (reference sequence). This CDR3 is 16 amino acids long. The CDR3 here is CASSRGGLFSYNEQFF. The CDR3 DNA is TGTGCCAGCAGTCGAGGGGGACTATTTTCCTACAATGAGCAGTTCTTC.

CDR3 nucleotide sequence: TGTGCCAGCAGCACGACGACAGGCTACTATGGCTACACCTTC. This gives the protein CASSTTTGYYGYTF. The gene calls are TRBV12-3 or TRBV12-4 and TRBJ1-2; D may be TRBD1 (6 bases). Trimming shortened V by 6 bases and J by 3 bases, and 14 bases separated the two germline ends. The CDR3 totals 14 residues.